In its sample, the clone carrying this T cell receptor beta chain was seen many times. Its cognate antigen is unknown. The entry originates in a study of Graves' ophthalmopathy and Graves' hyperthyroidism. The CDR3 covers 17 residues. The V end was cut by 8 bases, the J end by 3 bases, with 25 bases between. The germline V gene has CDR1 MRHNA and CDR2 SNTAGT. Study-wide findings and caveats: In predicting ophthalmopathy progression, the model reached over 70% sensitivity and roughly 74% specificity.

TCR beta CDR3 amplification used RNA transcripts. After a first-round RT-PCR with HTBI primers, a second-round multiplex PCR was run. TCRdb analysed the multiplex PCR reads with MiXCR anew, one entry per CDR3 protein. Seen here are 620,000 or so distinct CDR3 sequences, around a fifth observed once, and the top ten hold around 6.9%. This sequence originates from a woman between 18 and 30 years old with stable Graves' hyperthyroidism. Some clones in this sample may be carry-over from other donors' samples. Material: peripheral blood. This sequence joins TRBV6-4 and TRBJ1-1, with D perhaps TRBD1 (5 bases). DNA of the CDR3: TGTGCCAGCGAAACCGGGGCGCGGTGGTTTTTGCACACTGAAGCTTTCTTT. Translation gives CASETGARWFLHTEAFF.